The source of this T cell receptor (beta chain) is a study of control samples from healthy donors and cancer patients (dated by TCRdb to 2020 to 2022). A remark on this clone: Its target antigen remains unknown. No much larger clonotype is one base removed from it; base qualities were not supplied.

Library preparation employed the immunoSEQ multiplex PCR assay. TCRdb provides this immuneACCESS table in a form limited to in-frame rearrangements. Some clones are lacking; in checked studies, under half of them reflect an unresolved V gene, and why the rest are absent is not known. Recorded for this sample are 5,600 or so clones; approximately 84% of them occurred a single time. Approximately 7.1% of the sample goes to the ten largest clones. V loses 4 bases, J loses 6 bases, and the germline ends lie 12 bases apart. From cysteine to phenylalanine, the CDR3 is 13 amino acids long. Of all the DNA, just the CDR3 is kept, 39 bases in frame from base 1.

Sequencing was performed on formalin-fixed, paraffin-embedded tissue. The receptor was derived from a female donor with lung cancer. This sequence uses TRBV12-3 or TRBV12-4 and TRBJ1-1; tentative D gene TRBD1, with 6 bases matching. The nucleotides read TGTGCCAGCAGTTCTCTCGGACAGCCTGAAGCTTTCTTT. The translation is CASSSLGQPEAFF.